This TCR beta chain was captured in a study of T cell responses to AZD1222 COVID-19 vaccine. Assay: immunoSEQ multiplex PCR; the TCRdb copy retains only in-frame clones and omits some. The table includes about 93,000 clones, just under 90% detected once. As concerns this clone: As yet, its antigen is unknown.

Study outcomes and limitations: A rise in Spike-specific TCR breadth and depth followed two AZD1222 doses. Baseline serology detected seropositivity in only a handful of AZD1222 recipients. A mostly white British donor set with more females was recruited, and clonal diversity was possibly underestimated. CD4 TCRs associated with vaccination spanned spike, dominating at 160-218 and 743-854.

The germline V gene encodes CDR1 ENHRY and CDR2 SYGVKD. The CDR3 length is 14 residues. With 7 bases clipped from V and 1 base from J, the junction kept 5 bases outside the gene matches. This TCR was sampled from an adult in good health. Sequencing was performed on peripheral blood, taken on day 0 of MenACWY control vaccination. V gene TRBV10-3 combines with J gene TRBJ2-7, with 9 bases lining up with TRBD1. The CDR3 sequence: CAITTGQGSYEQYF. As DNA, the CDR3 is TGTGCCATCACCACGGGACAGGGTTCCTACGAGCAGTACTTC.